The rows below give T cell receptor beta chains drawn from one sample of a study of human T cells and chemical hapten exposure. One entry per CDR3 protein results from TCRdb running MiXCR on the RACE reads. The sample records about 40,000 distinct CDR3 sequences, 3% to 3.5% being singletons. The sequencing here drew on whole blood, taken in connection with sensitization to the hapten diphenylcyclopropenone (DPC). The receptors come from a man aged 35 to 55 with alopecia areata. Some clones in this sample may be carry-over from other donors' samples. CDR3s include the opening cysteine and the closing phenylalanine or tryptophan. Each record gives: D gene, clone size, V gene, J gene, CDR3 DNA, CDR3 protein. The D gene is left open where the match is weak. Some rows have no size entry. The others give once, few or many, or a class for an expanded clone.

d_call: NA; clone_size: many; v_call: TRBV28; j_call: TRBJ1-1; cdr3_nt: TGTGCCAGCACCCCCCTCCGCGACCGAGGGGATAAAGCTTTCTTT; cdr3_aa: CASTPLRDRGDKAFF
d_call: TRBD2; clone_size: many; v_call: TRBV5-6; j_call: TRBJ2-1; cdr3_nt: TGTGCCAGCAACGGACTAGCGGGAGGTGGTTACAATGAGCAGTTCTTC; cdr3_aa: CASNGLAGGGYNEQFF
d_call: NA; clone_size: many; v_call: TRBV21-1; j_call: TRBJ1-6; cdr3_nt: TGTGCCAGCAGCAAAAGGAGGGAGGGGGTTGAATATAATTCACCCCTCCACTTT; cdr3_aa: CASSKRREGVEYNSPLHF
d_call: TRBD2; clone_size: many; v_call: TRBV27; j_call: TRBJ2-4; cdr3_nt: TGTGCCAGCAGTTTTTCCGCCGGGACTAGCGGCACAGCCAAAAACATTCAGTACTTC; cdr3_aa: CASSFSAGTSGTAKNIQYF
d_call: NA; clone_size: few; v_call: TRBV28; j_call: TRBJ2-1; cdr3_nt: TGTGCCAGCAGTTTAGACCGAATCAATGAGCAGTTCTTC; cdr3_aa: CASSLDRINEQFF
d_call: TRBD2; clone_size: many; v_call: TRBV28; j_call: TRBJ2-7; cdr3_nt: TGTGCCAGCAGTTCGCTACCGGGACTAGACTACGAGCAGTACTTC; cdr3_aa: CASSSLPGLDYEQYF
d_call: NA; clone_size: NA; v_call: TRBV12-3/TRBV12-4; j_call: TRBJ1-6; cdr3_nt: TGTGCCAGCAGCCTCAGGGTTTCACCCCTCCACTTT; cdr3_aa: CASSLRVSPLHF
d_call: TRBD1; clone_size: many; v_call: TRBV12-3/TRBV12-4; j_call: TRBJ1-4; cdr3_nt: TGTGCCAGCAGTCCGGGACGACAGGGGTCGGTGTTTTTT; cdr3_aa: CASSPGRQGSVFF
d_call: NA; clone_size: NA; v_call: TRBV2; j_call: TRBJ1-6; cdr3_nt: TGTGCCAGCAGTGGAACCAGGAGTGGTTCACCCCTCCACTTT; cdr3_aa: CASSGTRSGSPLHF
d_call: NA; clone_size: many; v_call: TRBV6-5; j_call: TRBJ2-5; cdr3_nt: TGTGCCAGCAGTTACTCGATTTTCGGCAGGGGCCAAGAGACCCAGTACTTC; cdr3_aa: CASSYSIFGRGQETQYF
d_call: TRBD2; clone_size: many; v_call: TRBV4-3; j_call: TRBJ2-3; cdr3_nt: TGCGCCAGCAGCCAAGGACTAGCGGGAGGGCCGAGTACAGATACGCAGTATTTT; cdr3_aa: CASSQGLAGGPSTDTQYF
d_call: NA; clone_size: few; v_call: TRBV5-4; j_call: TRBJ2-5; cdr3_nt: TGTGCCAGCAGCTTGGCCACAGAGACCCAGTACTTC; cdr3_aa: CASSLATETQYF
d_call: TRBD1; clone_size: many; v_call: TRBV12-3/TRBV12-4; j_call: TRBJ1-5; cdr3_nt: TGTGCCAGCAGTTCTTTGACAGGGGGAGGCGGTCAGCCCCAGCATTTT; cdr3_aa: CASSSLTGGGGQPQHF
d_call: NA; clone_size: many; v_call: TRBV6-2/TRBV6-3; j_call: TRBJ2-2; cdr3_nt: TGTGCCAGCATGTCCACTGCGAACACCGGGGAGCTGTTTTTT; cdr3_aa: CASMSTANTGELFF
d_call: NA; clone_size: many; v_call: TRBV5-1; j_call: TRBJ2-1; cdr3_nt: TGCGCCAGCAGCTTGGATAGCGGATCCTACAATGAGCAGTTCTTC; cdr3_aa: CASSLDSGSYNEQFF
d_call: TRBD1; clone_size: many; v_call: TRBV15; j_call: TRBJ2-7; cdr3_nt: TGTGCCACCAGCAGGGCCCCGGGACAGGGCTACGAGCAGTACTTC; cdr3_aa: CATSRAPGQGYEQYF
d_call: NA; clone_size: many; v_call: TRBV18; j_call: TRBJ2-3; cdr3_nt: TGTGCCAGCTCACCACTACGGAAAAGCACAGATACGCAGTATTTT; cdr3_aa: CASSPLRKSTDTQYF
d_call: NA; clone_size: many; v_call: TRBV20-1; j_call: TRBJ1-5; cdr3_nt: TGCACCCCCGGACCGCGGGTCCATCAGCCCCAGCATTTT; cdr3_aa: CTPGPRVHQPQHF
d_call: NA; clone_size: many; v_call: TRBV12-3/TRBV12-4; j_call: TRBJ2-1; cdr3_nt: TGTGCCAGCAGTCTGAGGGGTTATGAGCAGTTCTTC; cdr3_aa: CASSLRGYEQFF
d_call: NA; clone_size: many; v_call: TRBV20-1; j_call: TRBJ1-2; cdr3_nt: TGCAGTGCTATAAGTCAAAACGTGGGCGGCTACACCTTC; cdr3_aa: CSAISQNVGGYTF
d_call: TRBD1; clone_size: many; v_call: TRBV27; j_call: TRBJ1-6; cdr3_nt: TGTGCCAGCAGTTACGAGATGACAGGGGGGTTTTCACCCCTCCACTTT; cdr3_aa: CASSYEMTGGFSPLHF
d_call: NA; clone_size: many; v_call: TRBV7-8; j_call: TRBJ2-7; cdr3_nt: TGTGCCAGCACCAACGTTCGGGTGGAGCAGTACTTC; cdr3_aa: CASTNVRVEQYF
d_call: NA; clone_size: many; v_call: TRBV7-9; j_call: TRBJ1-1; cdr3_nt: TGTGCCAGCAGCTTAGTTGGCTGGGGATCCGCTGAAGCTTTCTTT; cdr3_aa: CASSLVGWGSAEAFF
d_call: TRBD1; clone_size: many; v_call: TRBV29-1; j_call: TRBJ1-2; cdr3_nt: TGCAGCGTTGATATAGGGGGCTCATGGGGCTACACCTTC; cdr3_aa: CSVDIGGSWGYTF
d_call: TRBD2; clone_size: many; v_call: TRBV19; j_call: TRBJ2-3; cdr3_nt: TGTGCCAGTAGTATAGCTAGCGGGAGCACAGATACGCAGTATTTT; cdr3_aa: CASSIASGSTDTQYF
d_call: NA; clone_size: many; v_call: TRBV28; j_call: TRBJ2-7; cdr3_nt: TGTGCCAGCAGTGAAGGACGCCTCTCCTACGAGCAGTACTTC; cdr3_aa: CASSEGRLSYEQYF
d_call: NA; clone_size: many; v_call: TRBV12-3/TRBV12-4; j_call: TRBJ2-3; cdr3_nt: TGTGCCAGCAGTCTTACGCCGGACACAGATACGCAGTATTTT; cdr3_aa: CASSLTPDTDTQYF
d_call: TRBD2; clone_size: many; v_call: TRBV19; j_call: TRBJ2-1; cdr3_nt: TGTGCCAGTAGTGCGACTAGCGGGGTTACCAATGAGCAGTTCTTC; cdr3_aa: CASSATSGVTNEQFF
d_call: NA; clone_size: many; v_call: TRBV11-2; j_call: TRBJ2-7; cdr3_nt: TGCCAGGAGGGGTACAGCTACGAGCAGTACTTC; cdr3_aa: CQEGYSYEQYF
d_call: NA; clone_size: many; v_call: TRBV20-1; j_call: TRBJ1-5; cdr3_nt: TGCAGTCTCCAAGGGGACGCACAGGGTGAGTCAAGTTTGCCCCAGCATTTT; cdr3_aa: CSLQGDAQGESSLPQHF
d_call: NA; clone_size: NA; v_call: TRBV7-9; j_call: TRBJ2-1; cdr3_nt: TGTGCCAGCAGTTTAGGGGGGGGGTACAATGAGCAGTTCTTC; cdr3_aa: CASSLGGGYNEQFF
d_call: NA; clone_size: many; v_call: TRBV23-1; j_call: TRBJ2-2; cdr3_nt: TGCGCCAGCAATTACGCGAGGGACCGAGCGAACACCGGGGAGCTGTTTTTT; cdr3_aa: CASNYARDRANTGELFF
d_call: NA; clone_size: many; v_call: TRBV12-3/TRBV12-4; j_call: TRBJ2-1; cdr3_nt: TGTGCCAGCAGTTTTGGCAGATACAATGAGCAGTTCTTC; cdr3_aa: CASSFGRYNEQFF
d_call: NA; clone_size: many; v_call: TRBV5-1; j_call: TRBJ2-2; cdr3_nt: TGCGCCAGCAGCGTCGGACACTCGAACACCGGGGAGCTGTTTTTT; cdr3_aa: CASSVGHSNTGELFF
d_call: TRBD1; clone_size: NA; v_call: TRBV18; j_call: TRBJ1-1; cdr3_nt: TGTGCCAGCTCACCGACAGGGGCCCCGAACACTGAAGCTTTCTTT; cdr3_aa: CASSPTGAPNTEAFF
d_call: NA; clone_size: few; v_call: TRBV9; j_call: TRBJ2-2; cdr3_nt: TGTGCCAGCAGCGTAGATTACAGGGAGGACACCGGGGAGCTGTTTTTT; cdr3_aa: CASSVDYREDTGELFF
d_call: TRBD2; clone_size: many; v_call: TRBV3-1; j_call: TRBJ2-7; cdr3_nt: TGTGCCAGCAGCCAACAAGGACTAGCGGGGGAAGCTTTCTTC; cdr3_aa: CASSQQGLAGEAFF
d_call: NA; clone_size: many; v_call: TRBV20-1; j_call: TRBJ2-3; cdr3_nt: TGCAGTGCCCGCGGAACAGATACGCAGTATTTT; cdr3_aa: CSARGTDTQYF
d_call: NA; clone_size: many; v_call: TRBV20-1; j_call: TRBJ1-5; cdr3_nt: TGCAGTGCCCGGACTCACGGTAGGCCCCAGCATTTT; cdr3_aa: CSARTHGRPQHF
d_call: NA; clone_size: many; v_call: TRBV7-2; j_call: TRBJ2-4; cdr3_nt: TGTGCCAGCAGCTTAGCAGGAGGTAAAAACATTCAGTACTTC; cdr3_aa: CASSLAGGKNIQYF
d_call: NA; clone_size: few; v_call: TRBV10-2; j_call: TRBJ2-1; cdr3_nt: TGCGCCAGTCGGACAGCCTCCTACAATGAGCAGTTCTTC; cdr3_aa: CASRTASYNEQFF
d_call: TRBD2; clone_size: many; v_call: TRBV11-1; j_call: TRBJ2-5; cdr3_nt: TGTGCCAGCAGAGGCGGGGGGGCTATTGAGACCCAGTACTTC; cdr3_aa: CASRGGGAIETQYF
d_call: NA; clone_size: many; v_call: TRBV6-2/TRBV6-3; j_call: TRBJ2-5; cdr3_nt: TGTGCCAGCAGAGAGTACCTGGGGAAAGAGACCCAGTACTTC; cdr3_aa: CASREYLGKETQYF
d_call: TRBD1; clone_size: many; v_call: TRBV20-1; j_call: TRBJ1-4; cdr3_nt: TGCAGTGCTAGGGACAGGGGAGGGTGGCTGTTTTTT; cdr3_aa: CSARDRGGWLFF
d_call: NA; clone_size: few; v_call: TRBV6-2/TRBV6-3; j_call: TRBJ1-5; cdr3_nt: TGTGCCAGCAGTCGCCGGGACACTAATCAGCCCCAGCATTTT; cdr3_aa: CASSRRDTNQPQHF
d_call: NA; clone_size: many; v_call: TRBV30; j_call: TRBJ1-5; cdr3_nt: TGTGCCTGGAGTATCGGCCGGCACAATCAGCCCCAGCATTTT; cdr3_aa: CAWSIGRHNQPQHF
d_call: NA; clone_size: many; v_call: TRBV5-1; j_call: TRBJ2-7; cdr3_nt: TGCGCCAGCAGCGGTGCTTCGGGCGGCGAGCAGTACTTC; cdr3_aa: CASSGASGGEQYF
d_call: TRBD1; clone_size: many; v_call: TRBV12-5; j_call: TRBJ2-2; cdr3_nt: TGTGCTAGTGGTTTGGTAGTCAACAGGGGAACCACCGGGGAGCTGTTTTTT; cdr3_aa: CASGLVVNRGTTGELFF
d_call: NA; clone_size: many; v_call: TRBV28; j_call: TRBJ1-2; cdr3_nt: TGTGCCAGCAGTCGTCCCCATTTGGGGATAGGTGCTGGCTACACCTTC; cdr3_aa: CASSRPHLGIGAGYTF
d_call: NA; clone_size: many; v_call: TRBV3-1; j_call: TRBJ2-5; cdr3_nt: TGTGCCAGCAGCTACCGACTAGGCCAAGAGACCCAGTACTTC; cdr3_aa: CASSYRLGQETQYF